This T cell receptor (beta chain) originates from a study of blood T cell repertoires in COVID-19. Study details: Some COVID-19 samples were acute and others convalescent; all came from the United States, Italy and Spain. T cells, B-cell-depleted T cells, or PBMCs provided the cDNA or gDNA that served as material.

Using immunoSEQ multiplex PCR, the repertoire was profiled, and TCRdb retains in-frame clones only, with some absent. Here the sample spans about 300,000 clones, approximately 90% being singletons. The CDR3 has 18 residues. The germline gives CDR1 MGHRA, CDR2 YSYEKL. V was pared by 0 bases and J by 0 bases, with 5 bases of the junction left unmatched. Clinical history reported by participants formed the basis on which cohorts were assigned. The receptor was derived from a man aged 30 to 45 who had recovered from COVID-19. The J gene is TRBJ2-2, the V gene TRBV4-1, with 9 bases matching TRBD1. The sequenced sample was PBMCs or T cells enriched from blood (not recorded which). CDR3 region: CASSQDHWTGANTGELFF. CDR3 nucleotide sequence: TGCGCCAGCAGCCAAGACCATTGGACAGGGGCGAACACCGGGGAGCTGTTTTTT.